This record concerns one T cell receptor beta chain sequence. The data were produced by immunoSEQ multiplex PCR, yet TCRdb's version contains in-frame clones alone and is incomplete. The sample has 60,000 or so clones; 90% to 95% are singletons. The entry originates in a study of T cell changes during pregnancy in multiple sclerosis. The TCR sequence derives from a female donor with multiple sclerosis, enrolled in a pregnancy study. The sequences come from peripheral blood, collected before pregnancy.

DNA for the CDR3: TGTGCCAGCAGCTTATTGGGACAGGGGCATTCACCCCTCCACTTT. Amino acid sequence: CASSLLGQGHSPLHF. This sequence joins TRBV7-2 and TRBJ1-6, with TRBD1 identical over 10 bases. With V trimmed by 2 bases and J by 8 bases, 3 bases remained unmatched. The germline V gene has CDR1 SGHTA and CDR2 FQGNSA. This CDR3 spans 15 amino acids.